Shown below are 32 T cell receptor beta chains from a single sample sequenced in a study of graft-versus-host responses after intestinal transplantation. Researchers placed about 200,000 CFSE-labeled responder cells in culture with about 200,000 irradiated, violet-dye-labeled stimulator cells. The table came from immunoSEQ multiplex PCR; TCRdb's copy has only in-frame clones and leaves some out. The sample consists of thousands of clones, around two fifths of them appearing once. The source was alloreactive CD8+ T cells from a mixed lymphocyte reaction culture, collected before transplantation. Indicated subset: CFSE-low proliferating T cells sorted from roughly six-day pre-transplant mixed lymphocyte reaction (GvH or HvG direction). These receptors all come from a human patient who was an organ donor for intestinal transplantation.

The chain has TRBV11-2 and TRBJ2-1; 10 nucleotides match TRBD2. The trim removed 0 bases at V and 8 bases at J, leaving 4 bases unmatched. CDR1 is SGHAT and CDR2 is FQNNGV in the germline V gene. The CDR3 totals 15 residues. The CDR3 loop reads CASSLEASGSYEQFF. Here the CDR3 DNA reads TGTGCCAGCAGCTTAGAGGCTAGCGGGAGTTATGAGCAGTTCTTC. Combining the CDR3 with reference TRBV11-2 and TRBJ2-1 gives the whole variable domain EAGVAQSPRYKIIEKRQSVAFWCNPISGHATLYWYQQILGQGPKLLIQFQNNGVVDDSQLPKDRFSAERLKGVDSTLKIQPAKLEDSAVYLCASSLEASGSYEQFFGPGTRLTVL.

Here the CDR3 reads CASSIHLAGEGVNEQFF. The CDR3 region has the DNA TGTGCCAGCAGCATCCACTTAGCGGGAGAGGGGGTCAATGAGCAGTTCTTC. The chain combines TRBV11-2 with TRBJ2-1; 9 nucleotides line up with TRBD2. CDR1 SGHAT and CDR2 FQNNGV come from the germline V gene. CDR3 length: 17 residues. The J segment lost 6 bases and the V segment lost 5 bases, leaving 14 bases of the junction unmatched.

This clone was detected once. This chain uses TRBV7-1 with TRBJ1-5; a weak D match, TRBD1 (5 bases). TRBV7-1 is known as an ORF, though its function is uncertain. V lost 4 bases and J 0 bases, leaving 13 bases between the germline ends. The CDR3 spans 16 residues. Here the CDR3 reads CASSLANRYSNQPQHF. The CDR3 nucleotides are TGTGCCAGCAGCTTAGCTAACAGGTATAGCAATCAGCCCCAGCATTTT.

About this clone: A much larger clone lies a single base off, so this may be a read error. The chain combines TRBV6-5 with TRBJ2-7; possibly TRBD2 for D (5 bases). CDR3 size: 13 residues. Germline V gene lookup returns CDR1 MNHEY and CDR2 SVGAGI. CDR3 DNA: TGTGCCAGCAGCCTCGGGGTCTCCTACGAGCAGCACTTC. Residues: CASSLGVSYEQHF.

The CDR3 DNA reads as TGTGCCAGCAGTTACTACGCGTCGGGGGAGCTGTTTTTT. This sequence encodes CASSYYASGELFF. The genes are TRBV28 and TRBJ2-2; D is uncertain. Germline lookup yields CDR1 MDHEN and CDR2 SYDVKM. Trimming took off 4 bases at V and 8 bases at J, with 11 bases between the two ends. CDR3 length: 13 amino acids.

Written as DNA, the CDR3 is TGCGCCAGCAGCCAAGAGTTAACAGGACTAGCGGGAGCACCTTACAATGAGCAGTTCTTC. Its protein is CASSQELTGLAGAPYNEQFF. The chain has TRBV4-3 and TRBJ2-1, with TRBD2 matching 13 bases. V gave up 0 bases and J gave up 4 bases; unmatched junction bases: 12. This CDR3 is built from 20 residues. Looked up from germline, CDR1 is LGHNA and CDR2 is YSLEER.

The chain combines TRBV9 with TRBJ2-1, with 11 bases aligning to TRBD2. CDR1 and CDR2 from the germline V gene are SGDLS and YYNGEE. After removal of 4 bases from V and 2 bases from J, the junction contained 11 bases not matched to a gene. The CDR3 covers 18 residues. CDR3 coding DNA: TGTGCCAGCAGCCCGGGGACTAGCGGTACCAACCCCTACAATGAGCAGTTCTTC. Amino acids: CASSPGTSGTNPYNEQFF. Combining the CDR3 with reference TRBV9 and TRBJ2-1 gives the whole variable domain DSGVTQTPKHLITATGQRVTLRCSPRSGDLSVYWYQQSLDQGLQFLIQYYNGEERAKGNILERFSAQQFPDLHSELNLSSLELGDSALYFCASSPGTSGTNPYNEQFFGPGTRLTVL.

In regard to this clone: Germline is not matched at one junction end, which may reflect a read error. V is TRBV7-7 and J is TRBJ2-1; TRBD2 is a possible D gene (6 bases). The CDR3 totals 17 residues. The germline V gene encodes CDR1 SSHAT and CDR2 FNYEAQ (reference sequence). In DNA form, the CDR3 reads TGTGCTAGCAGCTTTGTTCTGGGTAGCGGCCCATACAATGAGCAGTTCTTC. As protein: CASSFVLGSGPYNEQFF.

The chain is built from TRBV9 and TRBJ2-1; 11 positions match TRBD2. V trimming: 3 bases; J trimming: 4 bases; junction bases outside the gene matches: 6. Germline V gene lookup returns CDR1 SGDLS and CDR2 YYNGEE. This CDR3 has 16 amino acids. The CDR3 DNA sequence: TGTGCCAGCAGCGCTTGGGGACTAGCGGAATACAATGAGCAGTTCTTC. The encoded protein is CASSAWGLAEYNEQFF.

The chain is built from TRBV4-3 and TRBJ1-1; no clear D gene. V was clipped by 0 bases and J by 6 bases, with 14 bases between them. This CDR3 is built from 15 residues. Germline V gene sequence: CDR1 LGHNA, CDR2 YSLEER. CDR3 loop: CASSQDRTRFAEAFF. As DNA, the CDR3 is TGCGCCAGCAGCCAAGATAGAACCAGGTTCGCTGAAGCTTTCTTT.

This clone was seen more than once but under ten times. The chain links TRBV2 to TRBJ2-7; no firm D call. Germline lookup yields CDR1 SNHLY and CDR2 FYNNEI. This CDR3 region has 14 residues. V shed 5 bases and J shed 2 bases, with 13 bases lying between them. Here the CDR3 reads CASSPRSTAYEQYF. CDR3 DNA sequence: TGTGCCAGCAGTCCCCGGAGTACCGCCTACGAGCAGTACTTC. Full variable domain (outside the CDR3, taken from reference TRBV2 and TRBJ2-7): EPEVTQTPSHQVTQMGQEVILRCVPISNHLYFYWYRQILGQKVEFLVSFYNNEISEKSEIFDDQFSVERPDGSNFTLKIRSTKLEDSAMYFCASSPRSTAYEQYFGPGTRLTVT.

This clone was seen only once. The V call is TRBV5-1, the J call TRBJ1-1; D gene unclear. V gave up 0 bases and J gave up 5 bases, with 17 bases separating them. The CDR3 extends over 16 amino acids. From germline, CDR1 is SGHRS and CDR2 YFSETQ. CDR3 loop: CASSLAGREGLTEAFF. In DNA, the CDR3 is TGCGCCAGCAGCTTGGCGGGCCGCGAGGGTCTGACTGAAGCTTTCTTT.

Judged by abundance, this clone is medium-sized. Other DNA sequences from this sample encode an identical CDR3 as well. This chain connects TRBV19 to TRBJ2-1, with 10 bases identical to TRBD2. V lost 1 base and J lost 3; bases outside the gene matches: 0. Germline V gene data show CDR1 as LNHDA and CDR2 as SQIVND (reference sequence). This CDR3 region has 15 residues. CDR3 amino acids: CASSIGTSGYNEQFF. DNA of the CDR3: TGTGCCAGTAGTATAGGGACTAGCGGCTACAATGAGCAGTTCTTC.

The chain couples TRBV30 to TRBJ2-2, with TRBD2 identical over 7 bases. CDR1 is GTSNPN, CDR2 SVGIG, per germline (reference sequence). Trimming cost V 1 base and J 8 bases; bases outside gene matches: 7. CDR3 length: 14 residues. The CDR3 DNA reads TGTGCCTGGAGTGAGGTCTGGGAGGGGGGGGAGCTGTTTTTT. Its translation is CAWSEVWEGGELFF. Full variable domain (missing parts from reference TRBV30 and TRBJ2-2): SQTIHQWPATLVQPVGSPLSLECTVEGTSNPNLYWYRQAAGRGLQLLFYSVGIGQISSEVPQNLSASRPQDRQFILSSKKLLLSDSGFYLCAWSEVWEGGELFFGEGSRLTVL.

V gene TRBV28 combines with J gene TRBJ1-1; no clear D. The V end was cut by 7 bases, the J end by 1 base, with 13 bases between. CDR1 is MDHEN, CDR2 SYDVKM, per germline. The CDR3 totals 14 residues. The CDR3: CASTQWRENTEAFF. The CDR3 DNA is TGTGCCAGCACCCAATGGAGGGAGAACACTGAAGCTTTCTTT.

This clone rates as medium-sized. The rearrangement uses TRBV6-1 and TRBJ2-7; D is undetermined. This CDR3 comprises 14 residues. Germline V gene lookup returns CDR1 MNHNS and CDR2 SASEGT. V lost 4 bases to trimming and J lost 3 bases, with 13 bases between them. The CDR3 is CASSVRGLGYEQYF. The CDR3 DNA follows: TGTGCCAGCAGTGTCAGAGGTCTCGGCTACGAGCAGTACTTC.

The rearrangement joins TRBV21-1 to TRBJ2-1; no check of the table's D call, TRBD1, against the DNA was made. TRBV21-1 is marked as a pseudogene. The CDR3 has 13 amino acids. Here the CDR3 DNA reads TGTGCCAGCAGCAAAGAGATGGGCAGGTACTCGCTCTTC. Translating gives CASSKEMGRYSLF.

By share, this clone counts as large. CDR3 DNA: TGCGCCAGCAGCCAAGTTGGAGGGTTCTATGGCTACACCTTC. Translation: CASSQVGGFYGYTF. J is TRBJ1-2 and V is TRBV4-1, with D unclear. V was trimmed by 1 base and J by 4 bases, leaving 10 bases between them. The V gene's germline CDR1 is MGHRA and CDR2 YSYEKL. The CDR3 consists of 14 residues.

Comment on this clone: Other DNA sequences in this specimen translate into the identical CDR3. The rearrangement links TRBV28 to TRBJ2-1; 9 nucleotides match TRBD2. The CDR3 length is 14 residues. J gave up 6 bases and V 8 bases, and 8 bases lay outside the gene matches. Germline V gives CDR1 MDHEN, CDR2 SYDVKM. As DNA, the CDR3 is TGTGCCAGCGGCGGGGGGGGAACATCCAATGAGCAGTTCTTC. It codes for CASGGGGTSNEQFF.

This clone was found a few times. V is TRBV19 and J is TRBJ2-2; D may be TRBD2 (5 bases). Looked up from germline, CDR1 is LNHDA and CDR2 is SQIVND (reference sequence). The CDR3 length is 15 residues. The germline V and J ends were trimmed by 3 bases and 0 bases, with 8 bases remaining between them. The CDR3 DNA follows: TGTGCCAGTAGTATGCAGAGGGCGAACACCGGGGAGCTGTTTTTT. Translated, it gives CASSMQRANTGELFF.

In this sample, this clone turned up a few times. The chain couples TRBV7-9 to TRBJ2-7, with D tentatively TRBD1 (6 bases). This CDR3 is 18 amino acids long. CDR1 and CDR2 (germline): SEHNR, FQNEAQ (reference sequence). V lost 2 bases, J lost 4 bases, and 24 bases lay in between. CDR3 protein: CASSLFRPSWTVTYEQYF. CDR3 sequence (DNA): TGTGCCAGCAGCTTATTCCGTCCCAGTTGGACAGTAACTTACGAGCAGTACTTC.

This clone counts as medium-sized. The CDR3 sequence: CAWSTDSRNTIYF. The CDR3 nucleotides are TGTGCCTGGAGTACCGACAGCAGAAACACCATATATTTT. The rearrangement joins TRBV30 to TRBJ1-3, with D perhaps TRBD1 (5 bases). CDR1 is GTSNPN, CDR2 SVGIG, per germline (reference sequence). The CDR3 extends over 13 amino acids. V was clipped by 2 bases and J by 5 bases, with 10 bases between them.

This chain links TRBV5-6 with TRBJ2-7; tentatively, D is TRBD1 (6 bases). Trimming took 5 bases from V and 0 from J, leaving 12 bases between them. The CDR3 length is 14 residues. Germline V gene lookup returns CDR1 SGHDT and CDR2 YYEEEE. The CDR3: CASSRTGSSYEQYF. The CDR3 nucleotides read TGTGCCAGCAGTCGAACAGGGAGCTCCTACGAGCAGTACTTC.

This clone was observed a few times. Here the CDR3 DNA reads TGCAGCGTTGGGTACGGGAGTGTTTGGGGCACAGATACGCAGTATTTT. Protein: CSVGYGSVWGTDTQYF. The chain combines TRBV29-1 with TRBJ2-3; D may be TRBD2 (6 bases). The V and J ends lost 4 bases and 1 base respectively, with 18 bases between them. Germline V gene data show CDR1 as SQVTM and CDR2 as ANQGSEA. The CDR3 has 16 residues.

This clone has just a few counts. V usage is TRBV2 and J usage is TRBJ2-7; 9 bases align to TRBD1. The CDR3 is 16 amino acids. Germline V gene data show CDR1 as SNHLY and CDR2 as FYNNEI. The ends lost 1 base at V and 3 bases at J; junction bases unmatched: 7. The CDR3 is CASSEVQGQGLYEQYF. The CDR3 DNA is TGTGCCAGCAGTGAAGTCCAGGGACAGGGACTCTACGAGCAGTACTTC.

The V call is TRBV9, the J call TRBJ2-3; weak D call: TRBD2 (5 bases). V was shortened by 2 bases and J by 5 bases, with 18 bases between the two germline ends. The germline V gene has CDR1 SGDLS and CDR2 YYNGEE. CDR3 length equals 16 residues. For the CDR3, the DNA is TGTGCCAGCAGCGTTCTCCGGGATTATGGCGTAGATACGCAGTATTTT. Protein sequence: CASSVLRDYGVDTQYF.

The gene calls are TRBV6-5 and TRBJ2-7; 9 positions agree with TRBD1. Germline V gene sequence: CDR1 MNHEY, CDR2 SVGAGI. Trimming at V came to 2 bases and at J to 2 bases, leaving 4 bases not matched to a gene. The CDR3 consists of 15 residues. The CDR3 loop is CASSYDGTGTYEQYF. The CDR3 nucleotides are TGTGCCAGCAGTTACGACGGGACAGGGACCTACGAGCAGTACTTC.

The CDR3 loop reads CASSQDRTSWSEQFF. Here the CDR3 DNA reads TGCGCCAGCAGCCAAGATAGGACTAGCTGGAGTGAGCAGTTCTTC. The V gene is TRBV4-3, the J gene TRBJ2-1; 8 bases line up with TRBD2. V lost 0 bases and J lost 9; bases outside the gene matches: 7. Germline CDR1 and CDR2: LGHNA and YSLEER. This CDR3 spans 15 amino acids.

The V and J genes are TRBV11-2 and TRBJ2-7; D is possibly TRBD2 (6 bases). The CDR3 consists of 19 residues. The germline V gene has CDR1 SGHAT and CDR2 FQNNGV. Trimming took off 0 bases at V and 0 bases at J, with 21 bases between the two ends. The CDR3 bases are TGTGCCAGCAGCTTAGATCTTTGTTGTAGGGGACTCCACTCCTACGAGCAGTACTTC. Translating gives CASSLDLCCRGLHSYEQYF.

The rearrangement links TRBV7-9 to TRBJ2-7; the D gene is possibly TRBD1 (6 bases). Germline CDR1 reads SEHNR; CDR2 reads FQNEAQ (reference sequence). The V end lost 5 bases, the J end lost 5 bases, and 13 bases lay between the germline ends. CDR3 length: 13 amino acids. CDR3 residues: CASSLPGANEQYF. CDR3 nucleotide sequence: TGTGCCAGCAGCCTCCCAGGGGCCAACGAGCAGTACTTC.

By frequency in the sample, this clone is medium-sized. The J gene is TRBJ2-3, the V gene TRBV5-1, with D maybe TRBD2 (5 bases). Deletions cut 2 bases from V and 1 base from J, with 11 bases between. This CDR3 is 15 amino acids long. The germline V gene encodes CDR1 SGHRS and CDR2 YFSETQ. CDR3 loop: CASSFPSGGTDTQYF. The CDR3 region has the DNA TGCGCCAGCAGCTTCCCTTCCGGGGGCACAGATACGCAGTATTTT.

The chain uses TRBV4-3 and TRBJ1-4; TRBD1 matches at 7 bases. Germline lookup yields CDR1 LGHNA and CDR2 YSLEER. V gave up 0 bases and J gave up 8 bases; unmatched junction bases: 12. CDR3 length equals 17 residues. The CDR3 loop is CASSQDGRRTGGEKLFF. CDR3 coding DNA: TGCGCCAGCAGCCAAGATGGACGCAGGACAGGAGGGGAAAAACTGTTTTTT.